This T cell receptor (beta chain) was found in a study of blood T cell repertoires in COVID-19. Overall study: The origin of the acute and convalescent COVID-19 samples was the United States, Italy and Spain. PBMCs, B-cell-depleted T cells, or T cells were the source of the cDNA or gDNA that made up the material.

The V gene end was trimmed by 0 bases and the J gene end by 2 bases; junction bases not matched to a gene: 9. The CDR3 has 17 residues. The V gene's germline CDR1 is SGHDT and CDR2 YYEEEE. As processed by the authors: Estimation of nucleated cell counts relied on the amplification of reference gene primers. Repertoires were generated with immunoSEQ multiplex PCR, while TCRdb's copy carries only in-frame clones and drops some. V and J calls and clone size are copied from that table; D and trimming were computed from the DNA. The sample has 110,000 or so clones; around 80% are singletons. The J gene is TRBJ2-3, the V gene TRBV5-6; 7 bases line up with TRBD2. The sequencing sample was made of peripheral blood. This TCR was recovered from a middle-aged man with acute or convalescent COVID-19. CDR3 DNA sequence: TGTGCCAGCAGCTTGGGGCGGACCGGGACTAACACAGATACGCAGTATTTT. As protein: CASSLGRTGTNTDTQYF.